This T cell receptor beta chain was observed in a study of OX40 agonist ivuxolimab in advanced cancers. Study overall: Eligibility admitted prior anti-PD-1, anti-PD-L1 or anti-CTLA-4 therapy; 35% to 40% had some. One hepatocellular carcinoma and two cutaneous melanoma patients partially responded. Study observations and caveats: Among T cells, CD8+ cells averaged more expanded clones than CD4+ cells.

Autoimmune disease history or systemic immunosuppression led to patient exclusion. As for this clone: Its matching antigen is unknown. Distinct nucleotide sequences in the sample also encode this CDR3.

Sequencing was performed with immunoSEQ multiplex PCR; in TCRdb, only in-frame clones are kept and a portion is missing. The profile shows around 63,000 clones, about 88% of them singletons. Trimming shortened V by 1 base and J by 3 bases, and 0 bases separated the two germline ends. Germline V lookup: CDR1 KGHSH, CDR2 LQKENI. This CDR3 spans 11 amino acids. The sequencing here drew on CD4+ or CD8+ T cells sorted from blood, taken in a trial of the OX40 agonist ivuxolimab. This TCR was sampled from an adult with an advanced solid tumor such as melanoma, head and neck, liver or kidney cancer. V is TRBV18 and J is TRBJ2-5; D gene unclear. The CDR3 is CASSPQETQYF. As DNA, the CDR3 is TGTGCCAGCTCACCACAAGAGACCCAGTACTTC.